The source of this TCR beta chain is a study of shared clonotypes between healthy human individuals. Study observations and caveats: Large sequencing depth failed to make sorted-subset sequencing complete, rarefaction showed. Among non-shared clonotypes, generation probabilities were lower than among those shared by all four donors. Having only a few donors restricted how much genetic and exposure-history diversity was captured. Memory subsets generally showed lower estimated richness than naive subsets.

Repertoires were generated with immunoSEQ multiplex PCR, while TCRdb's copy carries only in-frame clones and drops some. The profile shows approximately 710,000 clones, about 92% of them singletons. For this clone: Its antigen is not identified.

The germline V gene encodes CDR1 MDHEN and CDR2 SYDVKM. J was trimmed by 7 bases and V by 6 bases; bases with no gene match: 13. CDR3 length: 16 residues. This chain joins TRBV28 and TRBJ2-1, with 9 nucleotides matching TRBD2. Sequenced material: memory CD8+ T cells from PBMCs. This sample's subset: CD45RO+ cells pooled with CCR7-negative TemRA cells. The sequence was collected from a man younger than 35 in good health. Some clones in this sample may be carry-over from other donors' samples. Here the CDR3 DNA reads TGTGCCAGCAGCCGGCGGGGGGGACTGATAGGTAATGAGCAGTTCTTC. Its translation: CASSRRGGLIGNEQFF.